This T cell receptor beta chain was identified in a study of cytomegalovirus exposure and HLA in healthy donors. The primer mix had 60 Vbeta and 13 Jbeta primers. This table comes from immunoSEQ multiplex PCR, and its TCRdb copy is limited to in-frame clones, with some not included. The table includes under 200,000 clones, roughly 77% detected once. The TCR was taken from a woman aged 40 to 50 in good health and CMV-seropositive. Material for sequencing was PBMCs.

The DNA of the CDR3 is TGTGCCAGCAGTCACACGGCCGGGGGTACCGGGGAGCTGTTTTTT. It yields the protein CASSHTAGGTGELFF. This chain links TRBV6-1 with TRBJ2-2; TRBD2 might be the D (6 bases). The V end was cut by 5 bases, the J end by 5 bases, with 15 bases between. CDR3 length: 15 residues. Germline lookup yields CDR1 MNHNS and CDR2 SASEGT.